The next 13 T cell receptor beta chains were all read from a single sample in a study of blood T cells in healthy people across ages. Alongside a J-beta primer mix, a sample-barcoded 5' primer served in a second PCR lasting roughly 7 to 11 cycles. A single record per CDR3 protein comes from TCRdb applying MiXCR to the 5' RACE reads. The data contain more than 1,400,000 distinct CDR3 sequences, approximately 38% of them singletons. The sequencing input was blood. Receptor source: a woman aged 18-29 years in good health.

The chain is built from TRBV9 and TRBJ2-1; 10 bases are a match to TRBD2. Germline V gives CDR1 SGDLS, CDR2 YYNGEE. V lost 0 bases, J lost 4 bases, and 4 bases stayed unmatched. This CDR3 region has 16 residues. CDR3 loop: CASSVGERGGYNEQFF. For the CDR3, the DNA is TGTGCCAGCAGCGTAGGGGAGCGGGGGGGATACAATGAGCAGTTCTTC. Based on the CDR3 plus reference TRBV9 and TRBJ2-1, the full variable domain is DSGVTQTPKHLITATGQRVTLRCSPRSGDLSVYWYQQSLDQGLQFLIQYYNGEERAKGNILERFSAQQFPDLHSELNLSSLELGDSALYFCASSVGERGGYNEQFFGPGTRLTVL.

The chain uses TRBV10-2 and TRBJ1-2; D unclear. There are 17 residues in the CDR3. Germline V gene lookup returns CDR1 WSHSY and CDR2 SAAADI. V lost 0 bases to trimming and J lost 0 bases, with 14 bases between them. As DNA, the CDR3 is TGCGCCAGCAGTGAGTCTCCCCTTTCGGGAGCTAACTATGGCTACACCTTC. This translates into CASSESPLSGANYGYTF.

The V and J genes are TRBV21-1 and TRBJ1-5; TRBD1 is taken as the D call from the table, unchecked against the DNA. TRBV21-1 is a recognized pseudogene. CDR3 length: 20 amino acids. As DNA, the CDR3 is TGTGCCAGCAGCAAATTAGGCCGGGACAGGGTACACGCTGACAATCAGCCCCAGCATTTT. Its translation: CASSKLGRDRVHADNQPQHF.

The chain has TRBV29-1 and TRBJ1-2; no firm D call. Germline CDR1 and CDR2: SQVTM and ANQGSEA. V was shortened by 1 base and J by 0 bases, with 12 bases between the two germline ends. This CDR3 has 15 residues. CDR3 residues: CSVEGTAGSNYGYTF. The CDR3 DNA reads TGCAGCGTTGAAGGGACGGCCGGTTCTAACTATGGCTACACCTTC.

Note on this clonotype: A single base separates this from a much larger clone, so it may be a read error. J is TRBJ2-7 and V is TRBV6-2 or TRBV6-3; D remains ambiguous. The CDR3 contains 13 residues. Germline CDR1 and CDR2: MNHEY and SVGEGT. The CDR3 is CASSDSGNYEQYF. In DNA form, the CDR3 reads TGTGCCAGCAGTGACTCTGGGAACTACGAGCAGTACTTC.

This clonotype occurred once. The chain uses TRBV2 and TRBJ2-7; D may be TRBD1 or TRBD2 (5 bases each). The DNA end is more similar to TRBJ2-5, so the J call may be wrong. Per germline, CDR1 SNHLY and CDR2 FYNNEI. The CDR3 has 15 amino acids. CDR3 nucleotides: TGTGCCAGCAGTGAAGGCGCTCGGGGCTGGGAGACCCAGTACTTC. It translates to CASSEGARGWETQYF.

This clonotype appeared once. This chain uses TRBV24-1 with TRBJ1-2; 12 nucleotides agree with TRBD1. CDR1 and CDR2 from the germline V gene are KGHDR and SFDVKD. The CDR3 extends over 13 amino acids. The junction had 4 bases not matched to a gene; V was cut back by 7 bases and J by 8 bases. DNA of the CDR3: TGTGCCACCAGCGAGGGACAGGGGGCCGGCTACACCTTC. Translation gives CATSEGQGAGYTF.

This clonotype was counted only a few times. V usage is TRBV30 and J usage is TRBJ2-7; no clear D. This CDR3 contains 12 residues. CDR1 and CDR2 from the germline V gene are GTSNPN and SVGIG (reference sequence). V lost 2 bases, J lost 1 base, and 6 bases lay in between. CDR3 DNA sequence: TGTGCCTGGAGTCCCGTATCCTACGAGCAGTACTTC. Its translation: CAWSPVSYEQYF.

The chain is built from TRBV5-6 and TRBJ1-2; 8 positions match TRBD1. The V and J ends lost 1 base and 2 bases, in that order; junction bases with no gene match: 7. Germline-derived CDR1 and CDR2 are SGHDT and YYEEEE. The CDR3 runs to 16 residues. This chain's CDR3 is CASSLNQGAQNYGYTF. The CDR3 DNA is TGTGCCAGCAGCTTGAACCAGGGGGCGCAGAACTATGGCTACACCTTC.

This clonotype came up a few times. The DNA for the CDR3 is TGCAGTGCTCCCAAGGGTTCGGATATGAACACTGAAGCTTTCTTT. Its protein product is CSAPKGSDMNTEAFF. V usage is TRBV20-1 and J usage is TRBJ1-1; D is unresolved. The CDR3 totals 15 residues. Trimming cost V 5 bases and J 0 bases, with 16 bases left between them. Looked up from germline, CDR1 is DFQATT and CDR2 is SNEGSKA (reference sequence).

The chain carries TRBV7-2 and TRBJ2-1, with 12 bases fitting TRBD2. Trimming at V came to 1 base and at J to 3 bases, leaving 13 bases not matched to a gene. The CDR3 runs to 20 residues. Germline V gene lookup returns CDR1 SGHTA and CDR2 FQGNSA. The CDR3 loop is CASSLGRRVLAGGIYNEQFF. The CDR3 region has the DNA TGTGCCAGCAGCTTAGGACGGCGCGTACTAGCGGGAGGAATCTACAATGAGCAGTTCTTC. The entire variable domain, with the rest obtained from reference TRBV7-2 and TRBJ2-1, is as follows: GAGVSQSPSNKVTEKGKDVELRCDPISGHTALYWYRQSLGQGLEFLIYFQGNSAPDKSGLPSDRFSAERTGGSVSTLTIQRTQQEDSAVYLCASSLGRRVLAGGIYNEQFFGPGTRLTVL.

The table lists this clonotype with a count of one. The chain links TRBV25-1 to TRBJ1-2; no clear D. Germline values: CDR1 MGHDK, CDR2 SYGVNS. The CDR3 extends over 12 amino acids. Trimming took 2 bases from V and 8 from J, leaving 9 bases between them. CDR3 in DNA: TGTGCCAGCAGTGAACGCCGTTCGGGCTACACCTTC. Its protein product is CASSERRSGYTF.

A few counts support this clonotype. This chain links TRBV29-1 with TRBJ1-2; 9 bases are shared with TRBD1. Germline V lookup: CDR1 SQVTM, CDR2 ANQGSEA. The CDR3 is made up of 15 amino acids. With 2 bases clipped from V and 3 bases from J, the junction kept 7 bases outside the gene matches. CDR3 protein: CSVEIGTGRDYGYTF. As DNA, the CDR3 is TGCAGCGTTGAAATCGGGACAGGGCGAGACTATGGCTACACCTTC.